A single T cell receptor (beta chain) is shown here with its context. Its target is unknown. The data were taken from a study of blood T cells in healthy people across ages. The study's findings and limits: Diversity estimates drawn from one million T cells were deemed underestimates. Naive CD4+ cell counts and diversity both ran higher in long-lived than in aged donors.

The germline V gene encodes CDR1 LGHDT and CDR2 YNNKEL (reference sequence). This CDR3 is 14 amino acids long. V shed 4 bases and J shed 4 bases, with 14 bases lying between them. Alongside a J-beta primer mix, a sample-barcoded 5' primer served in a second PCR lasting about 7 to 12 cycles. Each CDR3 protein is one row after TCRdb ran MiXCR on the 5' RACE reads. The sample records about 1.6 million distinct CDR3 sequences, approximately 32% being singletons. The receptor was isolated from a woman aged 25 to 39 in good health. The chain uses TRBV3-1 and TRBJ2-7, with a weak D call TRBD2 (5 bases). Sequenced input: blood. The CDR3 spells CASSPRGLEYEQYF. For the CDR3, the DNA is TGTGCCAGCAGCCCCCGAGGGTTGGAGTACGAGCAGTACTTC.